One and the same sample provided the 21 T cell receptor beta chains below, sequenced in a study of T-cell reconstitution after alpha-beta-depleted transplantation in children. TCRbeta library construction was performed incorporating unique molecular identifiers. TCRdb called the PCR reads again in MiXCR, with one record for every CDR3 protein. The table records some 500,000 distinct CDR3 sequences, approximately 20% of them present only once. This sample comprised PBMCs from the stem cell graft donor, obtained from the stem cell graft. Receptors originate from a human donor who donated a stem cell graft to a child with acute lymphoblastic leukemia.

This clonotype has more than one count but fewer than ten. This chain links TRBV5-1 with TRBJ2-3, with 8 bases matching TRBD2. The germline V gene encodes CDR1 SGHRS and CDR2 YFSETQ. Losses at the gene ends were 4 bases for V and 0 bases for J; bases not matched to a gene: 16. This CDR3 is 19 amino acids long. This CDR3 is CASSVGLDGTPLSTDTQYF. CDR3 bases: TGCGCCAGCAGCGTGGGACTAGACGGGACGCCGCTTAGCACAGATACGCAGTATTTT.

The chain is built from TRBV5-1 and TRBJ2-2, with 10 bases lining up with TRBD2. This CDR3 spans 15 amino acids. The J segment lost 5 bases and the V segment lost 0 bases, leaving 1 base of the junction unmatched. Germline CDR1 is SGHRS and CDR2 is YFSETQ. CDR3 sequence reads: CASSLELAGTGELFF. In nucleotides, the CDR3 is TGCGCCAGCAGCTTGGAACTAGCGGGGACCGGGGAGCTGTTTTTT.

The V and J genes are TRBV20-1 and TRBJ1-1, with D perhaps TRBD1 (5 bases). V lost 5 bases, J lost 0 bases, and 10 bases lay in between. CDR1 and CDR2 (germline): DFQATT, SNEGSKA (reference sequence). The CDR3 extends over 13 amino acids. CDR3: CSASQVVNTEAFF. The CDR3 nucleotides read TGCAGTGCTTCACAGGTCGTGAACACTGAAGCTTTCTTT.

The table lists this clonotype with a few counts. This chain links TRBV25-1 with TRBJ2-3; D unresolved. This CDR3 contains 15 residues. Germline CDR1 is MGHDK and CDR2 is SYGVNS. Trimming cost V 1 base and J 0 bases, with 8 bases left between them. The CDR3 loop is CASSEFAGSTDTQYF. The CDR3 DNA reads TGTGCCAGCAGTGAATTCGCAGGCAGCACAGATACGCAGTATTTT.

This sequence joins TRBV18 and TRBJ2-1, with 7 positions matching TRBD2. This CDR3 comprises 13 residues. Looked up from germline, CDR1 is KGHSH and CDR2 is LQKENI. The V and J ends lost 5 bases and 5 bases, in that order; junction bases with no gene match: 3. CDR3 sequence (DNA): TGTGCCAGCTCAGGACTAGAGCACAATGAGCAGTTCTTC. This codes for CASSGLEHNEQFF.

This clonotype was seen more than once but under ten times. The rearrangement uses TRBV14 and TRBJ2-3; D perhaps matches TRBD2 (6 bases). The CDR3 extends over 15 amino acids. CDR1 is SGHDN, CDR2 FVKESK, per germline. V lost 6 bases, J lost 2 bases, and 15 bases lay in between. CDR3 amino acids: CASSPGTPPTDTQYF. CDR3 in DNA: TGTGCCAGCAGTCCCGGGACTCCACCCACAGATACGCAGTATTTT.

This clonotype was seen a handful of times. The chain is built from TRBV15 and TRBJ1-4; D ambiguous. CDR1 LNHNV and CDR2 YYDKDF come from the germline V gene (reference sequence). The V end lost 0 bases, the J end lost 0 bases, and 8 bases lay between the germline ends. The CDR3 covers 16 residues. The CDR3: CATSRDRRSTNEKLFF. CDR3 nucleotides: TGTGCCACCAGCAGAGACAGGAGATCAACTAATGAAAAACTGTTTTTT.

The table lists this clonotype with a few counts. DNA of the CDR3: TGCGCCAGCAGCTTGGGGTCTGTGGCAGTCGAAGCTTTCTTT. It codes for CASSLGSVAVEAFF. The V gene is TRBV5-1, the J gene TRBJ1-1, with D uncertain. CDR3 size: 14 residues. Trimming took 0 bases from V and 8 from J, leaving 14 bases between them. CDR1 SGHRS and CDR2 YFSETQ come from the germline V gene.

The V and J genes are TRBV29-1 and TRBJ1-3, with 7 bases identical to TRBD1. Germline assignment: CDR1 SQVTM and CDR2 ANQGSEA. The CDR3 is 13 residues long. With V trimmed by 7 bases and J by 3 bases, 6 bases remained unmatched. As DNA, the CDR3 is TGCAGCGGACAGGGCGTCAATGGAAACACCATATATTTT. Amino acids: CSGQGVNGNTIYF.

This clonotype was counted a few times. This CDR3 reads CASSLGSSGSPSYEQYF. DNA of the CDR3: TGCGCCAGCAGCTTGGGAAGTAGCGGGAGCCCCTCCTACGAGCAGTACTTC. The rearrangement links TRBV5-1 to TRBJ2-7; 9 bases agree with TRBD2. The CDR3 loop spans 17 amino acids. The germline gives CDR1 SGHRS, CDR2 YFSETQ. J lost 0 bases, V lost 0 bases, and 7 bases had no gene match.

This clonotype was recorded a few times. The chain carries TRBV10-3 and TRBJ2-2; D is possibly TRBD1 (5 bases). The CDR3 is made up of 14 amino acids. Germline CDR1 reads ENHRY; CDR2 reads SYGVKD. V lost 0 bases, J lost 6 bases, and 8 bases lay in between. This chain's CDR3 is CAISESGAAGELFF. As DNA, the CDR3 is TGTGCCATCAGTGAGTCTGGGGCAGCCGGGGAGCTGTTTTTT.

This clonotype was recorded many times. The chain uses TRBV15 and TRBJ2-5, with a possible D match to TRBD1 (7 bases). Germline CDR1 and CDR2: LNHNV and YYDKDF (reference sequence). V shed 1 base and J shed 4 bases, with 13 bases lying between them. CDR3 size: 15 residues. The CDR3 region has the DNA TGTGCCACCAGCAGAGGACAGGGAGGTGGAGAGACCCAGTACTTC. Translated, it gives CATSRGQGGGETQYF.

This clonotype showed up many times. The rearrangement links TRBV5-1 to TRBJ2-3, with D possibly TRBD1 on 5 matching bases. CDR1 and CDR2 (germline): SGHRS, YFSETQ. V was shortened by 0 bases and J by 1 base, with 15 bases between the two germline ends. The CDR3 loop spans 17 amino acids. The CDR3 loop reads CASSLVGLKLRTDTQYF. The CDR3 coding sequence is TGCGCCAGCAGCTTGGTGGGGCTGAAACTCCGCACAGATACGCAGTATTTT.

The V and J genes are TRBV7-9 and TRBJ2-1, with D maybe TRBD2 (5 bases). The CDR3 loop spans 13 amino acids. Germline CDR1 is SEHNR and CDR2 is FQNEAQ (reference sequence). Trimming stripped 5 bases from V and 6 bases from J, with 11 bases between. In DNA form, the CDR3 reads TGTGCCAGCAGCGCCGAACTAGGCAATGAGCAGTTCTTC. Translating it yields CASSAELGNEQFF. Based on the CDR3 plus reference TRBV7-9 and TRBJ2-1, the full variable domain is DTGVSQNPRHKITKRGQNVTFRCDPISEHNRLYWYRQTLGQGPEFLTYFQNEAQLEKSRLLSDRFSAERPKGSFSTLEIQRTEQGDSAMYLCASSAELGNEQFFGPGTRLTVL.

This clonotype was recorded a few times. V is TRBV9 and J is TRBJ1-2; possibly TRBD1 for D (6 bases). V was trimmed by 4 bases and J by 4 bases, leaving 20 bases between them. The CDR3 loop spans 16 amino acids. Germline V lookup: CDR1 SGDLS, CDR2 YYNGEE. The CDR3 loop reads CASSPTGTPTPYGYTF. The CDR3 region has the DNA TGTGCCAGCAGCCCGACCGGGACACCCACCCCCTATGGCTACACCTTC.

The rearrangement uses TRBV6-1 and TRBJ1-4; tentatively, D is TRBD1 (5 bases). The CDR3 contains 16 residues. Germline CDR1 MNHNS, CDR2 SASEGT. The V end lost 6 bases, the J end lost 5 bases, and 19 bases lay between the germline ends. CDR3: CASRPQGWGENEKLFF. The CDR3, as DNA: TGTGCCAGCAGACCCCAGGGCTGGGGTGAGAATGAAAAACTGTTTTTT.

This clonotype was counted only a few times. The chain is built from TRBV25-1 and TRBJ2-1; TRBD1 might be the D (6 bases). The V end was cut by 6 bases, the J end by 3 bases, with 36 bases between. In germline, CDR1 is MGHDK, CDR2 SYGVNS. This CDR3 is 22 amino acids long. The CDR3 protein is CASSLNSGTPEVLTASYNEQFF. In DNA form, the CDR3 reads TGTGCCAGCAGCCTCAATTCCGGGACACCCGAAGTCCTGACTGCCAGCTACAATGAGCAGTTCTTC.

The CDR3 bases are TGTGCCAGCACCCTTGCCCATGAGCAGTTCTTC. This gives the protein CASTLAHEQFF. This chain joins TRBV6-5 and TRBJ2-1; no firm D call. This CDR3 has 11 amino acids. The germline V gene encodes CDR1 MNHEY and CDR2 SVGAGI. The germline V and J ends were trimmed by 7 bases and 8 bases, with 9 bases remaining between them.

This clonotype came up a few times. This chain links TRBV5-1 with TRBJ1-1; 8 bases match TRBD1. CDR3 length equals 14 residues. The trim removed 5 bases at V and 4 bases at J, leaving 7 bases unmatched. In germline, CDR1 is SGHRS, CDR2 YFSETQ. The CDR3 reads CASRWTGLGTEAFF. In DNA form, the CDR3 reads TGCGCCAGCAGATGGACAGGGCTTGGCACTGAAGCTTTCTTT.

The V and J genes are TRBV28 and TRBJ2-7; 9 bases map to TRBD1. V lost 3 bases, J lost 5 bases, and 8 bases stayed unmatched. The CDR3 totals 15 residues. Germline V gene data show CDR1 as MDHEN and CDR2 as SYDVKM. The CDR3 loop is CASSFRGQGSHEQYF. The CDR3 DNA follows: TGTGCCAGCAGTTTTCGGGGACAGGGTTCCCACGAGCAGTACTTC.

V and J are TRBV29-1 and TRBJ2-7, with 11 nucleotides matching TRBD2. This CDR3 has 14 residues. Germline V gene sequence: CDR1 SQVTM, CDR2 ANQGSEA. J lost 0 bases, V lost 6 bases, and 4 bases had no gene match. This CDR3 is CSVASGRYSYEQYF. The CDR3 nucleotides read TGCAGCGTCGCTAGCGGGAGGTACTCCTACGAGCAGTACTTC.